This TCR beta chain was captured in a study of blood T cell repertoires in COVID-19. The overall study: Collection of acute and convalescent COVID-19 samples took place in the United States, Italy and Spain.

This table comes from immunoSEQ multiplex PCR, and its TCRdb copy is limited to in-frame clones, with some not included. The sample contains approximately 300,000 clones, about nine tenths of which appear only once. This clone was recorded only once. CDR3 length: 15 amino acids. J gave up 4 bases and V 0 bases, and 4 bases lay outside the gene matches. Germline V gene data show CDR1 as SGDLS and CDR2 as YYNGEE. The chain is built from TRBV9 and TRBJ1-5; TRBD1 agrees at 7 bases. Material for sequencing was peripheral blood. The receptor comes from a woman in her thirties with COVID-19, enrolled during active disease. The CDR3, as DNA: TGTGCCAGCAGCGTAGGTGGGGACAGAAATCAGCCCCAGCATTTT. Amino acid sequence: CASSVGGDRNQPQHF.